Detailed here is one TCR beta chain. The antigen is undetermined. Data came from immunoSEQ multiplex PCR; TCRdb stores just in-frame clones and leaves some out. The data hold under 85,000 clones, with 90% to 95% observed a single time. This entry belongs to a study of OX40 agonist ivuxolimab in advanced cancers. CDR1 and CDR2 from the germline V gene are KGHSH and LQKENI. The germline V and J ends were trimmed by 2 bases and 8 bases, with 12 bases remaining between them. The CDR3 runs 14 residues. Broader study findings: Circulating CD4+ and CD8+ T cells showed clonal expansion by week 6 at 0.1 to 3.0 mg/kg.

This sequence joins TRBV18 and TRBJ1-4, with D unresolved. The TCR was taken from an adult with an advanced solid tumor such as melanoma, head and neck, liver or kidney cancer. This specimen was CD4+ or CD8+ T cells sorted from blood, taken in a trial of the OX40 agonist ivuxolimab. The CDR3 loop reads CASSPGQIAEKLFF. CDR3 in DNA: TGTGCCAGCTCACCAGGGCAGATAGCAGAAAAACTGTTTTTT.